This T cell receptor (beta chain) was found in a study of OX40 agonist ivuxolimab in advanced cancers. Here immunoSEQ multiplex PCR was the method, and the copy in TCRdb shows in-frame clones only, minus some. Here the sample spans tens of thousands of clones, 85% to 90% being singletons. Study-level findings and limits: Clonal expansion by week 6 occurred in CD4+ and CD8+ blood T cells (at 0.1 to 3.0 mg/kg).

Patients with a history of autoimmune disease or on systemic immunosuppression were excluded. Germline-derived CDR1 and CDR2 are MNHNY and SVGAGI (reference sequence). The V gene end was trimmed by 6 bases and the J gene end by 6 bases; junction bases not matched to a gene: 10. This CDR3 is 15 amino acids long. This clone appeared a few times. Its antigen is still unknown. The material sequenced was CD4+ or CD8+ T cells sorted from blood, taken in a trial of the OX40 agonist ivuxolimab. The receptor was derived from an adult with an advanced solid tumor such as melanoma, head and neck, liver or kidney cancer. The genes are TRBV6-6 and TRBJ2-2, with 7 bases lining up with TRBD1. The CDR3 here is CASSRDREGSGELFF. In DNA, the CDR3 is TGTGCCAGCAGCCGGGACAGAGAAGGGTCCGGGGAGCTGTTTTTT.